A selection of T cell receptor beta chains follows, all from one sample in a study of blood T cell repertoires in COVID-19. TCRdb's copy holds only in-frame clones and misses some; the assay was immunoSEQ multiplex PCR. The sample has under 200,000 clones, more than 75% seen once; the top ten hold under 0.7%. Sample: peripheral blood. These receptors came from a man aged 55 to 70 with COVID-19, enrolled during active disease. The CDR3 runs from the conserved cysteine through the conserved F or W. Each record gives: CDR3 protein, CDR3 DNA, clone size, V gene, D gene, J gene. A D gene is named only where the DNA matches it firmly. The size entry is marked missing in some rows and otherwise reads once, few, many or a size class.

CDR3 protein: CASSRDSWETQYF
CDR3 DNA: TGTGCCAGCAGCCGGGATTCCTGGGAGACCCAGTACTTC
clone size: .
V gene: TRBV7-2
D gene: .
J gene: TRBJ2-5

CDR3 protein: CASSLGRGQETQYF
CDR3 DNA: TGTGCCAGCAGCTTGGGTCGAGGGCAAGAGACCCAGTACTTC
clone size: .
V gene: TRBV5-4
D gene: .
J gene: TRBJ2-5

CDR3 protein: CASSPAMNTEAFF
CDR3 DNA: TGTGCCAGCTCACCAGCTATGAACACTGAAGCTTTCTTT
clone size: .
V gene: TRBV18
D gene: .
J gene: TRBJ1-1

CDR3 protein: CASSPDTRYGYTF
CDR3 DNA: TGTGCCAGCAGCCCTGACACGCGCTATGGCTACACCTTC
clone size: .
V gene: TRBV28
D gene: .
J gene: TRBJ1-2

CDR3 protein: CASNVGGADGYTF
CDR3 DNA: TGTGCCAGCAATGTAGGGGGCGCGGATGGCTACACCTTC
clone size: .
V gene: TRBV6-5
D gene: TRBD1
J gene: TRBJ1-2

CDR3 protein: CASSTQGGTEAFF
CDR3 DNA: TGTGCCAGCTCAACTCAGGGCGGCACTGAAGCTTTCTTT
clone size: .
V gene: TRBV18
D gene: .
J gene: TRBJ1-1

CDR3 protein: CASSFNGRGSGELFF
CDR3 DNA: TGTGCCAGCAGCTTCAACGGGAGGGGCTCCGGGGAGCTGTTTTTT
clone size: .
V gene: TRBV5-4
D gene: TRBD2
J gene: TRBJ2-2

CDR3 protein: CASSSTSDLSYEQYF
CDR3 DNA: TGTGCCAGCAGCTCTACTAGCGACCTCTCCTACGAGCAGTACTTC
clone size: .
V gene: TRBV7-9
D gene: TRBD2
J gene: TRBJ2-7

CDR3 protein: CASSPLPGQPVADTQYF
CDR3 DNA: TGTGCCAGCAGCCCCTTACCGGGACAGCCGGTCGCAGATACGCAGTATTTT
clone size: .
V gene: TRBV7-2
D gene: TRBD1
J gene: TRBJ2-3

CDR3 protein: CASSRGGARVEKLFF
CDR3 DNA: TGTGCCAGCAGTCGAGGGGGAGCTAGGGTTGAAAAACTGTTTTTT
clone size: few
V gene: TRBV6-5
D gene: .
J gene: TRBJ1-4

CDR3 protein: CASSFSTEAFF
CDR3 DNA: TGTGCCAGCAGTTTTAGTACTGAAGCTTTCTTT
clone size: .
V gene: TRBV12-3/TRBV12-4
D gene: .
J gene: TRBJ1-1

CDR3 protein: CASSSRRGATNEKLFF
CDR3 DNA: TGTGCCAGCAGCTCGCGCAGGGGTGCAACTAATGAAAAACTGTTTTTT
clone size: .
V gene: TRBV11-2
D gene: .
J gene: TRBJ1-4

CDR3 protein: CASSPGLAGKDEQFF
CDR3 DNA: TGTGCCAGCAGTCCTGGACTAGCGGGGAAAGATGAGCAGTTCTTC
clone size: .
V gene: TRBV6-5
D gene: TRBD2
J gene: TRBJ2-1

CDR3 protein: CATSDPGTGQETQYF
CDR3 DNA: TGTGCCACCAGTGATCCTGGAACAGGGCAAGAGACCCAGTACTTC
clone size: .
V gene: TRBV24-1
D gene: .
J gene: TRBJ2-5

CDR3 protein: CASSFKTQYF
CDR3 DNA: TGTGCCAGCAGCTTTAAGACCCAGTACTTC
clone size: .
V gene: TRBV11-2
D gene: .
J gene: TRBJ2-5

CDR3 protein: CASSGAGKEKLFF
CDR3 DNA: TGTGCCAGCAGTGGGGCAGGGAAGGAAAAACTGTTTTTT
clone size: .
V gene: TRBV2
D gene: .
J gene: TRBJ1-4

CDR3 protein: CASSLGRGKGTDTQYF
CDR3 DNA: TGTGCCAGCAGCTTAGGTAGGGGAAAGGGCACAGATACGCAGTATTTT
clone size: .
V gene: TRBV7-9
D gene: .
J gene: TRBJ2-3

CDR3 protein: CASSQEQHLNTEAFF
CDR3 DNA: TGCGCCAGCAGCCAAGAACAGCACTTAAACACTGAAGCTTTCTTT
clone size: .
V gene: TRBV4-1
D gene: .
J gene: TRBJ1-1

CDR3 protein: CASSLRAGDRSTDTQYF
CDR3 DNA: TGTGCCAGCAGCTTAAGGGCAGGGGATCGTAGCACAGATACGCAGTATTTT
clone size: .
V gene: TRBV11-3
D gene: .
J gene: TRBJ2-3

CDR3 protein: CAGQGLGTQNSPLHF
CDR3 DNA: TGTGCCGGCCAGGGGCTGGGAACCCAGAATTCACCCCTCCACTTT
clone size: once
V gene: TRBV7-9
D gene: .
J gene: TRBJ1-6

CDR3 protein: CASSPPGGARNEQFF
CDR3 DNA: TGTGCCAGCAGCCCCCCGGGTGGGGCGCGTAATGAGCAGTTCTTC
clone size: .
V gene: TRBV11-3
D gene: .
J gene: TRBJ2-1

CDR3 protein: CATSRNLGLAGPSYNEQFF
CDR3 DNA: TGTGCCACCAGCAGGAATTTGGGACTAGCGGGTCCCTCCTACAATGAGCAGTTCTTC
clone size: .
V gene: TRBV15
D gene: TRBD2
J gene: TRBJ2-1

CDR3 protein: CASSKIWLSDREVMNNEQFF
CDR3 DNA: TGTGCCAGCAGCAAAATTTGGCTCTCGGATAGGGAGGTTATGAACAATGAGCAGTTCTTC
clone size: .
V gene: TRBV21-1
D gene: .
J gene: TRBJ2-1

CDR3 protein: CASTPGTKGGNQPQHF
CDR3 DNA: TGTGCCAGTACTCCCGGGACAAAAGGAGGCAATCAGCCCCAGCATTTT
clone size: few
V gene: TRBV19
D gene: .
J gene: TRBJ1-5

CDR3 protein: CASSLQGTYEQYF
CDR3 DNA: TGTGCCAGCAGTTTACAGGGGACCTACGAGCAGTACTTC
clone size: .
V gene: TRBV28
D gene: .
J gene: TRBJ2-7

CDR3 protein: CATKAWSADTQYF
CDR3 DNA: TGTGCCACCAAGGCCTGGAGCGCAGATACGCAGTATTTT
clone size: .
V gene: TRBV24-1
D gene: .
J gene: TRBJ2-3

CDR3 protein: CASSQSLLMSYEQYF
CDR3 DNA: TGTGCCAGCAGCCAATCACTCCTCATGAGCTACGAGCAGTACTTC
clone size: once
V gene: TRBV3-1/TRBV3-2
D gene: .
J gene: TRBJ2-7

CDR3 protein: CASRLPGLAGGSTDTQYF
CDR3 DNA: TGCGCCAGCAGGCTACCGGGACTAGCGGGGGGTAGCACAGATACGCAGTATTTT
clone size: .
V gene: TRBV5-1
D gene: TRBD2
J gene: TRBJ2-3

CDR3 protein: CASSLDEGEQYF
CDR3 DNA: TGTGCCAGCAGCTTAGACGAGGGCGAGCAGTACTTC
clone size: few
V gene: TRBV11-3
D gene: .
J gene: TRBJ2-7

CDR3 protein: CASSIGQAAGELFF
CDR3 DNA: TGTGCCAGTAGTATAGGACAGGCCGCCGGGGAGCTGTTTTTT
clone size: .
V gene: TRBV19
D gene: .
J gene: TRBJ2-2

CDR3 protein: CASSIDNRGSELFF
CDR3 DNA: TGTGCCAGTAGTATAGATAACAGGGGCTCGGAGCTGTTTTTT
clone size: .
V gene: TRBV19
D gene: TRBD1
J gene: TRBJ2-2

CDR3 protein: CASSLWGGRDYEQYF
CDR3 DNA: TGTGCCAGCAGTCTTTGGGGGGGTCGAGACTACGAGCAGTACTTC
clone size: .
V gene: TRBV6-2/TRBV6-3
D gene: TRBD2
J gene: TRBJ2-7

CDR3 protein: CAWTAHGGSYNEQFF
CDR3 DNA: TGTGCCTGGACGGCGCACGGCGGCTCCTACAATGAGCAGTTCTTC
clone size: .
V gene: TRBV30
D gene: .
J gene: TRBJ2-1

CDR3 protein: CASSLGQGYNTIYF
CDR3 DNA: TGTGCCAGCAGCTTGGGTCAGGGGTATAACACCATATATTTT
clone size: few
V gene: TRBV5-6
D gene: .
J gene: TRBJ1-3

CDR3 protein: CASSLATGGSTEAFF
CDR3 DNA: TGTGCCAGCAGCTTAGCGACGGGGGGGAGCACTGAAGCTTTCTTT
clone size: .
V gene: TRBV7-8
D gene: .
J gene: TRBJ1-1

CDR3 protein: CASSLGQSSYEQYF
CDR3 DNA: TGTGCCAGCAGCTTGGGACAGAGCTCCTACGAGCAGTACTTC
clone size: few
V gene: TRBV5-6
D gene: .
J gene: TRBJ2-7

CDR3 protein: CASSQVLGQANEQFF
CDR3 DNA: TGCGCCAGCAGCCAAGTCTTGGGCCAAGCCAATGAGCAGTTCTTC
clone size: .
V gene: TRBV4-3
D gene: .
J gene: TRBJ2-1

CDR3 protein: CASANTDTQYF
CDR3 DNA: TGCGCCAGTGCTAACACAGATACGCAGTATTTT
clone size: .
V gene: TRBV5-1
D gene: .
J gene: TRBJ2-3

CDR3 protein: CASSSNRNYGYTF
CDR3 DNA: TGTGCCAGCAGTTCTAACCGTAACTATGGCTACACCTTC
clone size: .
V gene: TRBV27
D gene: .
J gene: TRBJ1-2

CDR3 protein: CASSPSRLVDEQFF
CDR3 DNA: TGTGCCAGCTCACCATCCCGACTAGTAGATGAGCAGTTCTTC
clone size: .
V gene: TRBV18
D gene: .
J gene: TRBJ2-1

CDR3 protein: CASSPHPASTGDNEQFF
CDR3 DNA: TGTGCCAGCAGCCCCCACCCCGCCTCTACTGGAGACAATGAGCAGTTCTTC
clone size: .
V gene: TRBV5-6
D gene: .
J gene: TRBJ2-1

CDR3 protein: CASRDRFEAFF
CDR3 DNA: TGTGCCAGCAGAGACAGATTTGAAGCTTTCTTT
clone size: .
V gene: TRBV12-3/TRBV12-4
D gene: .
J gene: TRBJ1-1

CDR3 protein: CASALPGQGGEKLFF
CDR3 DNA: TGTGCTAGTGCCCTACCGGGACAGGGCGGGGAAAAACTGTTTTTT
clone size: .
V gene: TRBV12-5
D gene: TRBD1
J gene: TRBJ1-4

CDR3 protein: CASSPGQAFNYGYTF
CDR3 DNA: TGTGCCAGCAGCCCTGGACAGGCGTTTAACTATGGCTACACCTTC
clone size: .
V gene: TRBV7-6
D gene: TRBD1
J gene: TRBJ1-2

CDR3 protein: CASSRDGYSNQPQHF
CDR3 DNA: TGTGCCAGCAGCCGTGACGGGTACAGCAATCAGCCCCAGCATTTT
clone size: .
V gene: TRBV5-8
D gene: .
J gene: TRBJ1-5

CDR3 protein: CASSIGGFRQPNQPQHF
CDR3 DNA: TGTGCCAGTAGTATAGGAGGCTTTCGACAGCCAAATCAGCCCCAGCATTTT
clone size: .
V gene: TRBV19
D gene: .
J gene: TRBJ1-5

CDR3 protein: CASSGARTSGIYNEQFF
CDR3 DNA: TGTGCCAGCAGCGGAGCGCGGACTAGCGGCATTTACAATGAGCAGTTCTTC
clone size: .
V gene: TRBV9
D gene: TRBD2
J gene: TRBJ2-1

CDR3 protein: CASGGPRGGNQPQHF
CDR3 DNA: TGTGCCAGCGGAGGGCCCCGCGGAGGCAATCAGCCCCAGCATTTT
clone size: .
V gene: TRBV2
D gene: .
J gene: TRBJ1-5

CDR3 protein: CASSGRQGANSPLHF
CDR3 DNA: TGTGCCAGCAGCGGTAGACAGGGGGCGAATTCACCCCTCCACTTT
clone size: few
V gene: TRBV9
D gene: TRBD1
J gene: TRBJ1-6

CDR3 protein: CASSVTGDGYTF
CDR3 DNA: TGCGCCAGCAGCGTGACAGGGGATGGCTACACCTTC
clone size: .
V gene: TRBV5-1
D gene: TRBD1
J gene: TRBJ1-2